Given below is one TCR beta chain in context. The CDR3 sequence is 15 residues long. The germline V gene has CDR1 SGHRS and CDR2 YFSETQ. With 0 bases removed from V and 6 bases from J, the gap between germline ends came to 13 bases. This specimen belongs to a study of CD8+ T cells in alopecia areata. Treatment noted: oral pan-JAK inhibitor, 5-10 mg twice daily. Peripheral blood and lesional scalp punch biopsies were taken from alopecia areata patients. Extracted RNA was reverse transcribed into cDNA, the sequencing template. Generated by immunoSEQ multiplex PCR, the TCRdb table keeps only in-frame clones and is missing some. Of 150,000 to 250,000 clones in the sample, 50% to 60% are singletons; the top ten hold approximately 3.5%.

The sequenced sample was CD4+ T cells sorted from blood, obtained at week 4, from a patient treated with tofacitinib. V gene TRBV5-1 combines with J gene TRBJ2-1; tentative D call: TRBD1 (6 bases). This TCR came from a human donor with alopecia areata. CDR3 coding DNA: TGCGCCAGCAGCTTGGCCGGACAGTATAGCAATGAGCAGTTCTTC. Residues: CASSLAGQYSNEQFF.